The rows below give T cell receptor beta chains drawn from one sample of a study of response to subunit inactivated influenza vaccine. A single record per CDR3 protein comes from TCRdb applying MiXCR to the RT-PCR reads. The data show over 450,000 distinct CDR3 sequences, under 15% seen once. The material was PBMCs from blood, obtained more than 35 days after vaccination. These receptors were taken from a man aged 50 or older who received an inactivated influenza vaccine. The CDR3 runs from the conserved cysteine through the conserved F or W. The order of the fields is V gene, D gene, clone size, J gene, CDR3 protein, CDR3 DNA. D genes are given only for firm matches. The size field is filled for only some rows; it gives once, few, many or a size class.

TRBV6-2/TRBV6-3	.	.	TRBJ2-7	CASSRTVTLYEQYF	TGTGCCAGCAGTCGGACGGTAACCCTCTACGAGCAGTACTTC
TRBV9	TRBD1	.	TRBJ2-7	CASSVQASPRGLYEQYF	TGTGCCAGCAGCGTACAAGCCAGTCCCAGGGGGCTCTACGAGCAGTACTTC
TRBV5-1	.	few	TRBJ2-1	CASSGGGGLRNEQFF	TGCGCCAGCAGCGGAGGTGGGGGGCTGAGAAATGAGCAGTTCTTC
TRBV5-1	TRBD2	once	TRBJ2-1	CASSSSGRLGEQCF	TGCGCCAGCAGCTCTAGCGGGAGATTAGGTGAGCAGTGCTTC
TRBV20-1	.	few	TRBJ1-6	CSARVGGPVSPLHF	TGCAGTGCTAGAGTTGGGGGGCCGGTGTCACCCCTCCACTTT
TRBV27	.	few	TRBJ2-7	CASSYSMRVRSYEQYF	TGTGCCAGCAGTTACTCGATGCGGGTTAGGTCCTACGAGCAGTACTTC
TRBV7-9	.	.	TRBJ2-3	CASSLAHHQRSTDTQYF	TGTGCCAGCAGCTTAGCTCACCATCAAAGGAGCACAGATACGCAGTATTTT
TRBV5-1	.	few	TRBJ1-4	CASSETATNEKLFF	TGCGCCAGCAGCGAAACTGCAACTAATGAAAAACTGTTTTTT
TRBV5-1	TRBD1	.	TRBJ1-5	CASSLGTGGDQPQHF	TGCGCCAGCAGCTTGGGGACAGGGGGGGATCAGCCCCAGCATTTT
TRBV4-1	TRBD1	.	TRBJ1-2	CASSQATGQAHTF	TGCGCCAGCAGCCAAGCGACCGGACAGGCTCACACCTTC
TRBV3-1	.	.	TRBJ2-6	CASSQDWGSPGANVLTF	TGTGCCAGCAGCCAAGATTGGGGATCCCCTGGGGCCAACGTCCTGACTTTC
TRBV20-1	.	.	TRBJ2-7	CSARDWRGPSYEQYF	TGCAGTGCTAGAGACTGGCGGGGGCCCTCCTACGAGCAGTACTTC
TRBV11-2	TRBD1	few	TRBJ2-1	CASRPTGYDEQFF	TGTGCCAGCAGACCGACAGGGTACGATGAGCAGTTCTTC
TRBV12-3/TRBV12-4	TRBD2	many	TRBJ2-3	CASSFSSGGANTQYF	TGTGCCAGCAGTTTTAGTAGCGGGGGGGCGAATACGCAGTATTTT
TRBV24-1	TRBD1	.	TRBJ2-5	CATSEATGQETQYF	TGTGCCACCAGTGAGGCGACAGGGCAAGAGACCCAGTACTTC
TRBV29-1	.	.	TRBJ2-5	CSATRSQGPQETQYF	TGCAGCGCCACCAGGTCCCAGGGACCCCAAGAGACCCAGTACTTC
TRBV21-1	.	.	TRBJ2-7	CASAYSGAPLYEQYF	TGTGCCAGCGCTTATTCAGGGGCCCCACTCTACGAGCAGTACTTC
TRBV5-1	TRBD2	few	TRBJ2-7	CASRLAAAYEQYF	TGCGCCAGCAGACTAGCGGCCGCCTACGAGCAGTACTTC